This TCR beta chain was profiled in a study of blood T cells in healthy people across ages. The authors isolated at least 7 million PBMCs per sample. A second about 7 to 12 cycle PCR used barcoded and J-beta primers. MiXCR, applied by TCRdb to the 5' RACE reads, yields one record per CDR3 protein. The sample consists of about 720,000 distinct CDR3 sequences, 20% to 25% of them appearing once. Study-level points and caveats: TCR beta diversity, measured per million T cells, fell in a roughly linear way with age.

This clonotype has more than one count but fewer than ten. The target antigen is unknown. The CDR3 has 15 residues. Germline V gene data show CDR1 as MGHDK and CDR2 as SYGVNS. V was pared by 6 bases and J by 7 bases, with 4 bases of the junction left unmatched. The sequenced sample consisted of blood. This sequence originates from a man between 65 and 85 years old in good health. The chain is built from TRBV25-1 and TRBJ2-1, with TRBD2 matching 15 bases. Here the CDR3 DNA reads TGTGCCAGCAGCCGGACTAGCGGGAGGGTTAATGAGCAGTTCTTC. Encoded protein: CASSRTSGRVNEQFF.